This TCR beta chain was captured by sequencing in a study of blood T cell repertoires in COVID-19. Sequencing was performed with immunoSEQ multiplex PCR; in TCRdb, only in-frame clones are kept and a portion is missing. The sample holds some 150,000 clones, 80% to 85% seen once. V was shortened by 0 bases and J by 5 bases, with 14 bases between the two germline ends. Germline assignment: CDR1 LNHNV and CDR2 YYDKDF (reference sequence). CDR3 size: 16 residues. This clone was counted a single time. V usage is TRBV15 and J usage is TRBJ1-5, with D maybe TRBD1 (5 bases). Specimen: peripheral blood. The receptor comes from a human donor in a cohort sampled during active COVID-19. CDR3 sequence: CATSRDRQGPYQPQHF. DNA for the CDR3: TGTGCCACCAGCAGAGATCGGCAGGGCCCCTATCAGCCCCAGCATTTT.